The entry that follows covers one T cell receptor (beta chain) sequence. This sample is part of a study of cytotoxic CD8 clonotypes in ibrutinib-treated CLL. Using immunoSEQ multiplex PCR, the repertoire was profiled, and TCRdb retains in-frame clones only, with some absent. The sample consists of tens of thousands of clones, about 65% of them appearing once. The germline CDR1 and CDR2 sequences are SQVTM and ANQGSEA. With V trimmed by 6 bases and J by 7 bases, 10 bases remained unmatched. The CDR3 has 14 residues. This clonotype was obtained from a human donor with chronic lymphocytic leukemia. The chain has TRBV29-1 and TRBJ2-7, with 12 nucleotides matching TRBD2. The source material was PBMCs, sampled after 12 months of ibrutinib treatment. CDR3 sequence reads: CSVGGIGLAGEQYF. In DNA form, the CDR3 reads TGCAGCGTCGGCGGAATCGGACTAGCGGGAGAGCAGTACTTC.